The rows below give T cell receptor beta chains drawn from one sample of a study of control samples from healthy donors and cancer patients. The table came from immunoSEQ multiplex PCR; TCRdb's copy has only in-frame clones and leaves some out. This sample carries 190,000 or so clones, 85% to 95% of them seen once, and the ten largest clones take more than 1.2%. Sequenced sample: blood. The receptors were gathered from a man between 18 and 35 years old in good health. Both conserved end residues are trimmed from each CDR3.

TRBJ2-1 | TRBV6-5 | ASSSPLGEQF
TRBJ2-3 | TRBV4-1 | ASSQERLATQY
TRBJ2-7 | TRBV9 | ASSVDQRGLYEQY
TRBJ2-4 | TRBV3-1/TRBV3-2 | ASSQDRLPGRIAKNIQY
TRBJ1-3 | TRBV29-1 | SVVSTGNTIY
TRBJ2-1 | TRBV2 | ASSGLSSYNEQF
TRBJ2-1 | TRBV7-3 | ASSLLAGGQSEQF
TRBJ1-4 | TRBV27 | ASSPTGGIREKLF
TRBJ2-5 | TRBV5-5 | ASSPGSGVKETQY
TRBJ2-1 | TRBV2 | ASSESEGVRNEQF
TRBJ1-2 | TRBV24-1 | ATSDQGPFYGYT
TRBJ1-1 | TRBV2 | ASRSDSLNTEAF
TRBJ1-4 | TRBV28 | ASSLGSNEKLF
TRBJ2-3 | TRBV7-9 | ASSPGTSGASTDTQY
TRBJ1-1 | TRBV5-6 | ASSFFRATEAF
TRBJ2-3 | TRBV18 | ASSPRGQGARDTQY
TRBJ1-1 | TRBV5-5 | ASSLQLDISAF
TRBJ1-1 | TRBV19 | ASTWKGVTEAF
TRBJ1-1 | TRBV5-1 | TSSSGGGTEAF
TRBJ2-7 | TRBV7-2 | ASSLAGQTTYEQY
TRBJ2-1 | TRBV23-1 | ASSHLGQQGSPYNEQF
TRBJ1-1 | TRBV18 | ASSPPVFQGMSATEAF
TRBJ2-1 | TRBV28 | ASSLNNEQF
TRBJ2-1 | TRBV2 | ASSELRGPYNEQF
TRBJ1-2 | TRBV6-2/TRBV6-3 | ASSATGFYGYT
TRBJ2-3 | TRBV19 | ASRDRGSTDTQY
TRBJ2-1 | TRBV27 | ASGPEARSYNEQF
TRBJ2-1 | TRBV24-1 | ATPGVEQF